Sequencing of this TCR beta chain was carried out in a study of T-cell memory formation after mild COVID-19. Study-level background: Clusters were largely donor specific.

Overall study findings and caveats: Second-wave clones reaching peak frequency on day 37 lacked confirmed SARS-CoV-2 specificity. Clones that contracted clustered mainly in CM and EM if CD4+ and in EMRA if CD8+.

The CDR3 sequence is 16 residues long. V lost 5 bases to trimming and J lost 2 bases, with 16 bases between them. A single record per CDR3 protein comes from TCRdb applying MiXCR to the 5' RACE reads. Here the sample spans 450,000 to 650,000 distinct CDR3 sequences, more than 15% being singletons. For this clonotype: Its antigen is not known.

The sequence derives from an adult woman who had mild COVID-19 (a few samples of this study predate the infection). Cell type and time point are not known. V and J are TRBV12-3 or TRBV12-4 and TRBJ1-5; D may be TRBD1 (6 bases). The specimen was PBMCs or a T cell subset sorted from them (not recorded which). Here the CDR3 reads CASSRGAGWGNQPQHF. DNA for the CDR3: TGTGCCAGCAGTAGGGGGGCCGGATGGGGCAATCAGCCCCAGCATTTT.